This is a list of T cell receptor beta chains from one sample in a study of T cell changes during pregnancy in multiple sclerosis. Assay used: immunoSEQ multiplex PCR; TCRdb lists only in-frame clones, some missing. The sample lists tens of thousands of clones, nearly 95% occurring once. The sequences come from peripheral blood, collected after pregnancy. All receptors derive from a female donor in good health, enrolled as a control in a pregnancy study. CDR3s include the opening cysteine and the closing phenylalanine or tryptophan. The D gene is left open where the match is weak. Not every row has a clone size; where given, it reads once, few, many or a size class.

once | TRBJ2-3 | TRBV5-1 | TRBD2 | CASSFLAGETDTQYF | TGCGCCAGCAGCTTTTTAGCGGGAGAGACAGATACGCAGTATTTT
- | TRBJ2-1 | TRBV9 | TRBD2 | CASSTPGLGYNEQFF | TGTGCCAGCAGTACTCCGGGACTAGGCTACAATGAGCAGTTCTTC
- | TRBJ2-4 | TRBV6-5 | - | CASRDRGASKNIQYF | TGTGCCAGCAGGGATCGGGGTGCGTCCAAAAACATTCAGTACTTC
- | TRBJ2-5 | TRBV15 | - | CATSRDRGETQYF | TGTGCCACCAGCAGAGATAGGGGAGAGACCCAGTACTTC
- | TRBJ2-7 | TRBV28 | - | CDQQGLGNEQYF | TGTGACCAACAGGGCTTAGGGAACGAGCAGTACTTC
once | TRBJ2-1 | TRBV4-1 | TRBD1 | CASSAQPGQGMNEQFF | TGCGCCAGCAGCGCGCAACCGGGACAGGGGATGAATGAGCAGTTCTTC
- | TRBJ1-1 | TRBV6-1 | - | CASSESWGRANTEAFF | TGTGCCAGCAGTGAGTCCTGGGGGCGAGCGAACACTGAAGCTTTCTTT
- | TRBJ2-7 | TRBV7-9 | - | CASSPGIGPYEQYF | TGTGCCAGCAGCCCAGGGATAGGGCCCTACGAGCAGTACTTC
- | TRBJ1-5 | TRBV6-5 | - | CASSYLAGGSNQPQHF | TGTGCCAGCAGTTACTTGGCCGGGGGGAGCAATCAGCCCCAGCATTTT
- | TRBJ2-2 | TRBV4-2 | TRBD2 | CASSQEGGLGAGELFF | TGTGCCAGCAGCCAAGAGGGGGGACTAGGCGCCGGGGAGCTGTTTTTT
- | TRBJ2-7 | TRBV4-1 | - | CASSQVLVSERYEQYF | TGCGCCAGCAGCCAAGTCCTTGTTTCGGAGCGCTACGAGCAGTACTTC
once | TRBJ2-3 | TRBV7-8 | TRBD2 | CASSKQPGLGTDTQYF | TGTGCCAGCAGCAAACAGCCGGGACTAGGAACAGATACGCAGTATTTT
- | TRBJ2-7 | TRBV27 | - | CASSPIAASYEQYF | TGTGCCAGCAGTCCGATAGCTGCTTCCTACGAGCAGTACTTC
- | TRBJ2-7 | TRBV7-2 | TRBD2 | CASSPGARRELDEQYF | TGTGCCAGCAGCCCCGGGGCCCGGCGGGAGCTCGACGAGCAGTACTTC
- | TRBJ2-7 | TRBV5-4 | TRBD1 | CASSLGRTGAYEQYF | TGTGCCAGCAGCTTGGGAAGGACAGGCGCCTACGAGCAGTACTTC
- | TRBJ2-7 | TRBV10-3 | TRBD1 | CAIRDRDYEQYF | TGTGCCATCCGGGACAGGGACTACGAGCAGTACTTC
- | TRBJ1-1 | TRBV11-2 | - | CASSLPGSSNTEAFF | TGTGCCAGCAGCCTTCCGGGGTCTTCGAACACTGAAGCTTTCTTT
- | TRBJ2-5 | TRBV19 | - | CASSIDGEETQYF | TGTGCCAGTAGTATTGACGGAGAAGAGACCCAGTACTTC
- | TRBJ1-1 | TRBV6-5 | - | CASSYSEGNTEAFF | TGTGCCAGCAGTTACTCGGAGGGGAACACTGAAGCTTTCTTT
- | TRBJ2-5 | TRBV7-7 | TRBD2 | CASSRVAGGSETQYF | TGTGCTAGCAGCCGGGTAGCGGGAGGGTCGGAGACCCAGTACTTC
once | TRBJ2-1 | TRBV27 | TRBD2 | CASSTGTRGNEQFF | TGTGCCAGCAGTACCGGGACTAGAGGCAATGAGCAGTTCTTC
- | TRBJ2-7 | TRBV4-1 | TRBD2 | CASSQDLASGAYEQYF | TGCGCCAGCAGCCAAGATTTGGCTAGCGGGGCCTACGAGCAGTACTTC
- | TRBJ2-1 | TRBV7-9 | TRBD2 | CASSLEAGGVTVEFF | TGTGCCAGCAGCTTAGAGGCGGGAGGTGTCACTGTGGAGTTCTTC
- | TRBJ2-3 | TRBV5-1 | - | CASSWATSTDTQYF | TGCGCCAGCAGCTGGGCAACTAGCACAGATACGCAGTATTTT
- | TRBJ2-7 | TRBV5-1 | TRBD1 | CASSLGQGVSEQYF | TGCGCCAGCAGCTTAGGACAGGGCGTCAGCGAGCAGTACTTC
- | TRBJ2-7 | TRBV29-1 | - | CSVEVPSYEQYF | TGCAGCGTGGAGGTCCCCTCCTACGAGCAGTACTTC